These T cell receptor beta chains were read from a single sample in a study of shared clonotypes between healthy human individuals. The method was immunoSEQ multiplex PCR; TCRdb's version includes in-frame clones alone and lacks a portion of them. The sample includes 550,000 to 700,000 clones, 73% of them seen just once. Sequencing input: memory CD4+ T cells sorted from blood. The receptors shown here come from a woman in her 30s in good health. Both conserved end residues are part of each CDR3. The order of the fields is V gene, J gene, D gene, clone size, CDR3 protein, CDR3 DNA. A D gene is named only where the DNA matches it firmly. Some rows have no size entry. The others give once, few or many, or a class for an expanded clone.

V: TRBV11-3
J: TRBJ2-5
D: .
size: many
CDR3: CASSPGETQYF
DNA: TGTGCCAGCAGCCCCGGGGAGACCCAGTACTTC

V: TRBV6-6
J: TRBJ1-5
D: .
size: .
CDR3: CASSDLTNQPQHF
DNA: TGTGCCAGCAGTGACTTAACTAATCAGCCCCAGCATTTT

V: TRBV19
J: TRBJ2-2
D: .
size: once
CDR3: CASRTDYDTGELFF
DNA: TGTGCCAGTAGGACAGATTATGACACCGGGGAGCTGTTTTTT

V: TRBV5-5
J: TRBJ2-5
D: .
size: few
CDR3: CASSSRGGETQYF
DNA: TGTGCCAGCAGCTCCCGAGGGGGGGAAACCCAGTACTTC

V: TRBV5-1
J: TRBJ2-1
D: TRBD2
size: few
CDR3: CASSPGTSGNNEQFF
DNA: TGCGCCAGCAGCCCCGGGACTAGCGGTAACAATGAGCAGTTCTTC

V: TRBV6-6
J: TRBJ2-7
D: TRBD1
size: .
CDR3: CASSYRGQGGHEQYF
DNA: TGTGCCAGCAGTTACAGAGGACAGGGCGGCCACGAGCAGTACTTC

V: TRBV19
J: TRBJ2-7
D: .
size: once
CDR3: CASSIKGEAAYEQYF
DNA: TGTGCCAGTAGTATCAAAGGAGAGGCGGCCTACGAGCAGTACTTC

V: TRBV28
J: TRBJ2-1
D: TRBD2
size: .
CDR3: CASTGPSGDNEQFF
DNA: TGTGCCAGCACGGGGCCTAGCGGAGACAATGAGCAGTTCTTC

V: TRBV7-9
J: TRBJ2-1
D: TRBD2
size: .
CDR3: CASSSFGTSGSNEQFF
DNA: TGTGCCAGCAGCTCATTTGGGACTAGCGGGAGTAATGAGCAGTTCTTC

V: TRBV5-4
J: TRBJ2-5
D: TRBD1
size: .
CDR3: CASSVQGAQETQYF
DNA: TGTGCCAGCAGCGTACAGGGGGCCCAAGAGACCCAGTACTTC

V: TRBV15
J: TRBJ1-4
D: .
size: few
CDR3: CATSRDPSDEKLFF
DNA: TGTGCCACCAGCAGAGATCCGTCGGATGAAAAACTGTTTTTT

V: TRBV28
J: TRBJ1-1
D: .
size: .
CDR3: CASSAPGRTNEAFF
DNA: TGTGCCAGCAGTGCTCCCGGCAGAACAAATGAAGCTTTCTTT

V: TRBV5-1
J: TRBJ2-7
D: TRBD2
size: .
CDR3: CASTRDYNYEQYF
DNA: TGCGCCAGCACTCGGGACTACAACTACGAGCAGTACTTC

V: TRBV7-8
J: TRBJ2-5
D: TRBD1
size: .
CDR3: CASSEQETGSKTQYF
DNA: TGTGCCAGCAGCGAGCAAGAGACAGGGTCGAAGACCCAGTACTTC